This note documents a single TCR beta chain sequence. Its target antigen remains unknown. Per-base qualities were not stored, and no clone one base away is much larger. The cohort comprised 670 or so healthy bone marrow donors. At the time of sampling, all cohort members were nominally healthy, though unrecorded immune exposures were likely present. The donor tested CMV seropositive and was one of the 289 seropositive cohort members. Each donor provided a peripheral blood sample, and peripheral blood mononuclear cells were used for TCR beta sequencing. Genomic DNA extraction from the blood cell samples was performed with the Qiagen DNeasy Blood Extraction Kit. The method was the immunoSEQ multiplex PCR assay. For the multiplex PCR, a mixture combining 60 forward primers for TCR Vbeta segments and 13 reverse primers for TCR Jbeta segments was used. Amplification of the CDR3 region of rearranged TCR beta genes was performed with a multiplex PCR assay on genomic DNA. The amplified TCR beta libraries were sequenced on the Illumina HiSeq System as 87-base-pair reads. On the study's bioinformatics: Across the roughly 600 repertoires, a later analysis counted approximately 75 million unique TCR beta chains, roughly 11 million of which were shared by at least two donors. Raw reads were error-corrected and collapsed into unique sequences with a nearest-neighbor algorithm that merged closely related sequences to remove PCR and sequencing errors. V, D and J gene segments were assigned by aligning CDR3 sequences to IMGT reference sequences. For a sequence to be retained, a match of at least six nucleotides to both a V gene segment and a J gene segment was required. A rearrangement was called productive if the CDR3 had no stop codons and remained in frame with V and J, and every other rearrangement was called non-productive. Following IMGT convention, CDR3 was defined as the stretch from the second conserved V-encoded cysteine to the conserved J-encoded phenylalanine. In an earlier analysis of 500 to 650 of the donors, sequences lacking an unambiguous match to a single V gene segment were excluded. In an earlier analysis of around 600 of the donors, V segments were called functional above 56.7% productive rearrangements and were called segregating when the between-donor standard deviation exceeded 5%. To diagnose cytomegalovirus status from the catalog of TCR beta chain sequences, a statistical classification framework was built. V and J gene assignment, in a later analysis, came from comparing TCR nucleotide sequences with IMGT/GENE-DB human TR gene sequences. The TCRdist pipeline was used in a later analysis to assign CDR3 sequences and most-parsimonious VDJ recombination scenarios. In a later analysis, every TCR beta chain was defined by the combination of its CDR3 amino acid sequence and its V-gene family, and reads without a unique V-gene family were dropped. To address suspected cross-contamination and a sequencing artifact, a later analysis removed approximately 590 highly shared, low-generation-probability nucleotide sequences. In a later analysis, a clonal expansion index was calculated for each public chain from normalized within-repertoire ranks of inferred template counts. Generation probabilities in a later analysis came from a VDJ recombination model fitted to out-of-frame rearrangements, and those results were checked against IGoR. Hypergeometric tests were used in a later analysis to score TCR-TCR, TCR-HLA and TCR-CMV co-occurrence, with a repertoire-size bias correction applied to the TCR pairs. A later analysis estimated false discovery rates by permuting HLA or CMV assignments 20 times. In a later analysis, co-occurring TCRs were grouped using DBSCAN, and TCRdist sequence similarity was added for clustering within HLA-allele-positive subsets. Repertoires with fewer than 30,000 or more than 120,000 public chains, plus five repertoires with anomalous nucleotide sharing, were excluded from co-occurrence clustering. TCRdb retrieved this table from immuneACCESS and kept in-frame rearrangements only. Not all clones are present; in checked studies, unresolved V genes account for under half, and no reason is known for the remainder. V, J and clone size are those of that table, while D and trimming were read from the DNA. The sample table shows under 200,000 clones, and around 84% are seen once. The ten largest clones take up 7% to 9% of the sample.

This sample was included in a study of cytomegalovirus exposure and HLA in healthy donors (dated by TCRdb to the late 2010s). Regarding the complete study: According to an earlier analysis of a few hundred of the donors, about 179 million T cells yielded approximately 120 million unique TCR beta sequences and 276 Gb of sequence data. About 330 gigabases of sequencing data and 75 million to 85 million unique TCR sequences made up an early release that covered 500 to 700 HLA-typed donors. Of the roughly 400 genotyped donors, 65% to 90% were placed in the genetic ancestry cluster associated with self-reported Caucasian donors. The study was designed to test whether signatures of past pathogen exposure could be identified by cataloging public T cell receptors. The T cell repertoires of some 670 subjects were profiled by immunosequencing and related to cytomegalovirus serostatus. A separate validation cohort of some 130 different subjects was used in addition to the roughly 700-subject first cohort. The study combined high-throughput TCR immunosequencing, statistical association of individual TCRs with disease status, and machine learning to predict cytomegalovirus infection status. In a later analysis, previously published TCR beta repertoires from 670 or so donors were re-analyzed and high-resolution HLA genotyping was added so that TCR occurrence patterns could be studied. Rather than using new phenotypic data, the later analysis identified candidate immune exposures from TCR beta sequences and from how often those sequences occurred across donors. To decide whether each TCR beta V gene segment behaved as functional or pseudogenic, an earlier analysis of some 540 of the donors relied on high-throughput TCR beta sequencing. Donor age, sex, ethnicity and CMV serostatus were compiled together with the repertoire data. A later genetic analysis used genome-wide SNP genotypes for 398 of the 666 donors, treating that subset as a discovery cohort. All discovery cohort repertoires had been generated using a single sequencing platform. HLA typing included class I and class II loci at four-digit resolution. The number of typed donors differed by locus: roughly 620-630 for A, B, C, DRB1 and DQB1; approximately 520 for DQA1; some 610 for DPA1; and about 450 for DPB1. Four to six DR-DQ haplotypes were handled as single units for association and clustering, since linkage in the cohort was strong. On average, around 240,000 unique TCR beta nucleotide sequences were sequenced per donor among several hundred genotyped donors of the cohort, with roughly 18% of those sequences being non-productive.

Broad study findings and their caveats: Immune exposure information for the cohort was limited to CMV serostatus. According to the authors, the approach could potentially be generalized to other disease states and immunological phenotypes. The presence/absence analyses assumed that sequencing depth was roughly uniform across donors, and that assumption may not be true. In an earlier analysis of about 550 of the donors, most TCR beta V segments were observed in productive rearrangements about 90% or about 30% of the time, broadly matching IMGT annotations. In a later analysis, the rate of TCR association differed among HLA loci, with DRB1 alleles having the most associated TCRs and HLA-C alleles having the fewest. A total of about 180 TCR beta chains were listed by the study as associated with cytomegalovirus. Because HLA typing was unavailable for some donors at each locus, only the typed subset was used in association tests. Several of the top co-occurrence clusters appeared to be linked to parvovirus B19, influenza, CMV and Epstein-Barr virus, according to a later analysis. The earlier analysis of about 600 of the donors excluded fewer than 20 rarely observed V segments, including chromosome 9 orphons, because counts were too low. In a later analysis, HLA-associated TCR beta chains showed more clonal expansion and lower generation probabilities than non-associated chains that were equally common. In a later analysis, 16,951 TCR beta sequences were associated with specific HLA alleles at a false discovery rate of 0.05. When HLA alleles, especially DR and DQ, strongly co-occurred, attributing TCR associations to individual alleles was difficult. A few of the identified cytomegalovirus-associated TCR beta chains were confirmed in vitro to be specific for cytomegalovirus antigens. A group of highly shared sequence variants was considered likely to be a technical artifact of the sequencing pipeline. A further reported finding was that TCR beta sequences accurately predicted the HLA-A and HLA-B alleles for most subjects in the first cohort. Linkage disequilibrium might explain the correlated functional status among segregating V segments, but an unknown experimental factor could not be ruled out. According to a later genetic analysis, donors in an Asian-associated ancestry cluster had fewer N-insertions in productive TCRs than the approximately 670-donor mean. The classifier was reported to diagnose cytomegalovirus status with high specificity and sensitivity in both the original cohort and the validation cohort. An association between a missense DCLRE1C variant and V-gene and J-gene trimming of TCR beta chains was found in a later genetic analysis and replicated in an independent cohort. A later analysis found that most CMV-associated TCR beta chains appeared HLA-restricted, with HLA associations seemingly driven largely by CMV exposure. Across donors, most TCR sequences were observed very rarely, whereas some public TCRs were present in many individuals. In this cohort, only TCR beta chains were sequenced, and detectable features were limited by the absence of alpha or paired-chain data.

Source material: PBMCs. The sequence came from a male donor in good health and CMV-seropositive.

The nucleotide sequence is TGTGCCAGCAGCTTATACGGCTACGAGCAGTACTTC. Protein translation: CASSLYGYEQYF. The chain employs TRBV7-2 and TRBJ2-7, with no confident D gene call. V loses 2 bases of germline sequence and J loses 3 bases, and the interval between the two ends is 5 bases. CDR1 and CDR2 are drawn from the germline V gene: SGHTA, FQGNSA. Counted from cysteine to phenylalanine, this CDR3 has 12 amino acids. Only CDR3 DNA remains: 36 bases, in frame from the first base.